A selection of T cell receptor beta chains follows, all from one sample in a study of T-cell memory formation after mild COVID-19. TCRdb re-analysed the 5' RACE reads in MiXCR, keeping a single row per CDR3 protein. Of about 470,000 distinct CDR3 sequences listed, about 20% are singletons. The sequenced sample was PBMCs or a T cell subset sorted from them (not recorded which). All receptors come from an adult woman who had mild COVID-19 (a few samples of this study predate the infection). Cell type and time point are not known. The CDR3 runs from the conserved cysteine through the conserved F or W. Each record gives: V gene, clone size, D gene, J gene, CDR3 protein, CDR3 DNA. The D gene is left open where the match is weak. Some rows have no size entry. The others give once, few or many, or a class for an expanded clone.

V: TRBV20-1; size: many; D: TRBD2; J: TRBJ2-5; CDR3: CSAPLTSGGGKTQYF; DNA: TGCAGTGCTCCACTGACTAGCGGGGGGGGAAAGACCCAGTACTTC
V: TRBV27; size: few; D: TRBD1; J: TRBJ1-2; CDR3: CASSFGTGSFASGYTF; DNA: TGTGCCAGCAGTTTCGGGACAGGGTCTTTCGCGTCGGGCTACACCTTC
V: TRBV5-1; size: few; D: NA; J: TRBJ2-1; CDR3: CASSFSVQSSEQFF; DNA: TGCGCCAGCAGCTTCTCAGTTCAGAGCAGTGAGCAGTTCTTC
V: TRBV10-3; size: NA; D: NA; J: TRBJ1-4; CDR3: CAIGQRRDGANEKLFF; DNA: TGTGCCATCGGACAAAGGAGGGACGGGGCTAATGAAAAACTGTTTTTT
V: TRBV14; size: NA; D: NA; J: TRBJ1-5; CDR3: CASSIDMVGGCSDRCQPQHF; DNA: TGTGCCAGCAGCATTGACATGGTTGGCGGCTGCTCCGATAGATGTCAGCCCCAGCATTTT
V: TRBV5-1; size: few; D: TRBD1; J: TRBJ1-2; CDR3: CASSLEAGDRGNGYTF; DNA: TGCGCCAGCAGCTTGGAGGCTGGGGACAGGGGAAATGGCTACACCTTC
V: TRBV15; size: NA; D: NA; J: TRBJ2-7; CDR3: CATSRDPGTLPHEQYF; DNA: TGTGCCACCAGCAGAGATCCCGGGACCTTACCTCACGAGCAGTACTTC
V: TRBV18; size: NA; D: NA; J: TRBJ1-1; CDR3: CASSPGLKNTEAFF; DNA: TGTGCCAGCTCACCCGGACTGAAGAACACTGAAGCTTTCTTT
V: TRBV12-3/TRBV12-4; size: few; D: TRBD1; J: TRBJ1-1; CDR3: CASSYRGMGEAFF; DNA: TGTGCCAGCAGTTACAGGGGCATGGGTGAAGCTTTCTTT
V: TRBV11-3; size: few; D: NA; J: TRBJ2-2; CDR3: CASSLDLRAPGELFF; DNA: TGTGCCAGCAGCTTAGATCTGCGGGCGCCCGGGGAGCTGTTTTTT
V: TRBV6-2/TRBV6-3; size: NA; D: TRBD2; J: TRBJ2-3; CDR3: CASSYVGGLAESRDTQYF; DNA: TGTGCCAGCAGTTACGTCGGAGGGCTAGCGGAGTCCCGGGATACGCAGTATTTT
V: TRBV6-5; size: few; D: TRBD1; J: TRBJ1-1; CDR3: CASSYDRAINTEAFF; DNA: TGTGCCAGCAGTTACGACAGGGCTATTAACACTGAAGCTTTCTTT
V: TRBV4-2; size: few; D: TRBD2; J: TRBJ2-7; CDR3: CASSPTGTSFHEQYF; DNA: TGTGCCAGCAGCCCAACAGGGACTAGCTTCCACGAGCAGTACTTC
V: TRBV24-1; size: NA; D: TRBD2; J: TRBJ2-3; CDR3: CATSDPRTSGGADTQYF; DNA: TGTGCCACCAGTGATCCTCGGACTAGCGGGGGGGCAGATACGCAGTATTTT